This TCR beta chain comes out of a study of graft-versus-host responses after intestinal transplantation. V trimming: 2 bases; J trimming: 8 bases; junction bases outside the gene matches: 5. The CDR3 contains 15 residues. Germline lookup yields CDR1 SGHTA and CDR2 FQGNSA. The table came from immunoSEQ multiplex PCR; TCRdb's copy has only in-frame clones and leaves some out. The sample carries more than 9,000 clones, about four fifths recorded once. Processing was applied to graft tissue in order to liberate intraepithelial and lamina propria lymphocytes. This TCR derives from a human patient who received an intestinal transplant, so some T cells may come from the graft donor. Sequenced material: ileum tissue, taken approximately 530 days after intestinal transplant. The chain uses TRBV7-2 and TRBJ2-1, with TRBD2 identical over 11 bases. The CDR3 here is CASSLNSGRADEQFF. The CDR3 region has the DNA TGTGCCAGCAGCTTAAATAGCGGGAGGGCCGATGAGCAGTTCTTC.